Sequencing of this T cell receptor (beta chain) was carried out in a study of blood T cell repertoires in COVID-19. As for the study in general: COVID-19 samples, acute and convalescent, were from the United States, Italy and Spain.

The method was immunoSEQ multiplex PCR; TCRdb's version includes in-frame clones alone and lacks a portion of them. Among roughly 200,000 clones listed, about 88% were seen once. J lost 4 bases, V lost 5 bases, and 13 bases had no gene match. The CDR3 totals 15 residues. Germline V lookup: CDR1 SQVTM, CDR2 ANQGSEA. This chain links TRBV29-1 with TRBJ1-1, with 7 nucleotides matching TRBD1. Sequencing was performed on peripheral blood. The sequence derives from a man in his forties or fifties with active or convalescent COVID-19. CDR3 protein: CSVSGRGVLGTEAFF. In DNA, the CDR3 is TGCAGCGTTTCGGGCAGGGGGGTTCTGGGCACTGAAGCTTTCTTT.